These 10 T cell receptor beta chains originate from one sample sequenced in a study of T cell repertoires in cytomegalovirus infection. Using its own MiXCR run on the reads, TCRdb lists one record per CDR3 protein. The table lists around 25,000 distinct CDR3 sequences, under 25% of them singletons. Which antigens these TCRs recognize remains unknown. The specimen was CD8+ T cells from cultured PBMCs, collected from culture after CMV antigen stimulation. The receptors shown here come from a human donor in good health (CMV status not recorded). Some clones in this sample may be carry-over from other donors' samples.

The gene calls are TRBV5-5 and TRBJ2-1; 11 positions match TRBD1. With 3 bases clipped from V and 2 bases from J, the junction kept 1 base outside the gene matches. CDR3 size: 15 residues. The germline gives CDR1 SGHKS, CDR2 YYEKEE (reference sequence). The CDR3 DNA reads TGTGCCAGCAGCTGGGGACAGGGGGCCTACAATGAGCAGTTCTTC. This codes for CASSWGQGAYNEQFF.

The chain links TRBV28 to TRBJ2-1; 9 nucleotides line up with TRBD2. Germline V lookup: CDR1 MDHEN, CDR2 SYDVKM. Trimming took 3 bases from V and 9 from J; bases not matched to a gene: 9. The CDR3 is made up of 15 amino acids. The CDR3 loop reads CASSFTGGGAREQFF. CDR3 DNA: TGTGCCAGCAGTTTTACCGGCGGGGGGGCCCGTGAGCAGTTCTTC.

A few counts support this clonotype. The chain is built from TRBV6-1 and TRBJ2-4; the D is unclear. The CDR3 has 14 amino acids. V lost 10 bases, J lost 0 bases, and 13 bases lay in between. Germline V gives CDR1 MNHNS, CDR2 SASEGT. CDR3 DNA: TGTGCCACAGGACCGTCAATAGCCAAAAACATTCAGTACTTC. The encoded protein is CATGPSIAKNIQYF.

This clonotype was detected ten times or more. The CDR3 loop is CASSEFNEKLFF. For the CDR3, the DNA is TGTGCCAGCAGCGAGTTTAATGAAAAACTGTTTTTT. V gene TRBV7-8 combines with J gene TRBJ1-4; D gene ambiguous. This CDR3 region has 12 residues. CDR1 and CDR2 (germline): SGHVS, FQNEAQ. The V end was cut by 5 bases, the J end by 4 bases, with 5 bases between.

The chain employs TRBV4-1 and TRBJ2-1; TRBD2 matches at 12 bases. The trim removed 3 bases at V and 9 bases at J, leaving 9 bases unmatched. This CDR3 comprises 16 residues. Germline CDR1 is MGHRA and CDR2 is YSYEKL. CDR3 bases: TGCGCCAGCAGCCAGAGGGCTAGCGGGGGGGCCAGTGAGCAGTTCTTC. Its protein product is CASSQRASGGASEQFF.

The rearrangement uses TRBV12-3 or TRBV12-4 and TRBJ1-1; D gene uncertain. The ends were cut back, 0 bases at V and 0 bases at J, with 8 bases in the middle. The CDR3 sequence is 15 residues long. The CDR3 region has the DNA TGTGCCAGCAGTTTAGCAGGAAACTTGAACACTGAAGCTTTCTTT. This gives the protein CASSLAGNLNTEAFF.

This chain connects TRBV28 to TRBJ1-5; maybe TRBD1 (5 bases). V was trimmed by 6 bases and J by 0 bases, leaving 12 bases between them. This CDR3 spans 15 amino acids. CDR1 is MDHEN, CDR2 SYDVKM, per germline. The CDR3 is CASSPFGGSNQPQHF. CDR3 coding DNA: TGTGCCAGCAGCCCCTTTGGGGGTAGCAATCAGCCCCAGCATTTT.

This clonotype appeared many times. J is TRBJ2-5 and V is TRBV20-1, with TRBD1 matching 8 bases. This CDR3 has 16 residues. V trimming: 4 bases; J trimming: 0 bases; junction bases outside the gene matches: 10. Germline loops: CDR1 DFQATT, CDR2 SNEGSKA (reference sequence). The CDR3 protein is CSAKDWTGQNQETQYF. Here the CDR3 DNA reads TGCAGTGCTAAGGACTGGACAGGGCAAAACCAAGAGACCCAGTACTTC.

This clonotype has only a few counts. V usage is TRBV6-1 and J usage is TRBJ2-2, with a possible D match to TRBD1 (5 bases). Trimming took off 4 bases at V and 4 bases at J, with 7 bases between the two ends. The CDR3 has 13 amino acids. CDR1 is MNHNS, CDR2 SASEGT, per germline. The CDR3 DNA reads TGTGCCAGCAGTGCAGGGTTCACCGGGGAGCTGTTTTTT. Translation gives CASSAGFTGELFF.

V usage is TRBV24-1 and J usage is TRBJ2-1, with 8 bases that match TRBD1. CDR1 is KGHDR and CDR2 is SFDVKD in the germline V gene. The CDR3 has 15 residues. V lost 7 bases to trimming and J lost 3 bases; unmatched junction nucleotides: 7. The CDR3 spells CATSTDRGHYNEQFF. DNA of the CDR3: TGTGCCACCAGCACTGACAGGGGTCACTACAATGAGCAGTTCTTC.